This entry is about one T cell receptor (beta chain). This record comes from a study of blood T cell repertoires in COVID-19. Germline trimming cut 5 bases from V and 4 bases from J; bases unmatched to any gene: 6. This CDR3 has 14 amino acids. Germline V gene lookup returns CDR1 LNHDA and CDR2 SQIVND (reference sequence). Only in-frame clones appear in the TCRdb table, and some are missing; sequencing was by immunoSEQ multiplex PCR. The sample includes 200,000 to 250,000 clones, around 82% of them seen just once. The V gene is TRBV19, the J gene TRBJ2-3, with 7 bases that match TRBD1. Specimen: PBMCs or T cells enriched from blood (not recorded which). This TCR was sampled from a woman between 45 and 60 years old who had been exposed to COVID-19. CDR3 DNA sequence: TGTGCCAGTAGTCCCGGGACAGCTTCAGATACGCAGTATTTT. Protein product: CASSPGTASDTQYF.